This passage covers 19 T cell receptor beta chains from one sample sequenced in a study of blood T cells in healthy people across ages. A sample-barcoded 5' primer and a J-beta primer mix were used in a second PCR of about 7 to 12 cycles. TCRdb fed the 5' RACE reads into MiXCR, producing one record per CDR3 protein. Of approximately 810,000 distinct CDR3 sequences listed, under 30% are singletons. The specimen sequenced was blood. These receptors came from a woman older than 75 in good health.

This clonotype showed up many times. The CDR3 coding sequence is TGTGCCAGCAGTACACAGGGGGCGCTTAGGCAAGAGACCCAGTACTTC. It encodes CASSTQGALRQETQYF. The chain joins TRBV12-3 or TRBV12-4 to TRBJ2-5; 9 bases agree with TRBD1. The ends lost 5 bases at V and 2 bases at J; junction bases unmatched: 9. There are 16 residues in the CDR3.

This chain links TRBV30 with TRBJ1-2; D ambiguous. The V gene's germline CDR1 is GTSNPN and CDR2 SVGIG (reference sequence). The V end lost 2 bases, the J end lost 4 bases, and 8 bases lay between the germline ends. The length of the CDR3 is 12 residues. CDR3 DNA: TGTGCCTGGAGTTCGGGCGGCTATGGCTACACCTTC. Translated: CAWSSGGYGYTF.

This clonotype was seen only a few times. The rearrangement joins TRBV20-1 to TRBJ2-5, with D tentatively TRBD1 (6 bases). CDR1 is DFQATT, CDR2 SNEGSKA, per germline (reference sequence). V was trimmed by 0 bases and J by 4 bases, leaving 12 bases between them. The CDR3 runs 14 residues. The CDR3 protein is CSARDGQYRETQYF. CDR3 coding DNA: TGCAGTGCTAGAGACGGACAGTACAGAGAGACCCAGTACTTC.

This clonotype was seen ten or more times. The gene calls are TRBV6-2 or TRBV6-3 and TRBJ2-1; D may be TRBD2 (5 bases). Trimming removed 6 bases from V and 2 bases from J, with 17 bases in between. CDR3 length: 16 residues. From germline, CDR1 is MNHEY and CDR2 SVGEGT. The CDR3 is CASSPIRPGTYNEQFF. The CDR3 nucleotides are TGTGCCAGCAGCCCCATCCGGCCCGGGACCTACAATGAGCAGTTCTTC.

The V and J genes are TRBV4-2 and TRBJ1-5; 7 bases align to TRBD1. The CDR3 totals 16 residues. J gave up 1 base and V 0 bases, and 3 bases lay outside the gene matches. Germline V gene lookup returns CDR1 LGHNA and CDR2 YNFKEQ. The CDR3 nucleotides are TGTGCCAGCAGCCAAGAACAGGGGCTAAGCAATCAGCCCCAGCATTTT. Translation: CASSQEQGLSNQPQHF.

This CDR3 reads CASRDLTSGTNDQYF. In DNA form, the CDR3 reads TGCGCCAGCAGGGATTTGACTAGCGGAACCAATGATCAGTACTTC. The chain links TRBV4-1 to TRBJ2-5, with 9 positions matching TRBD2. Trimming removed 6 bases from V and 11 bases from J; junction bases left unmatched: 16. The CDR3 runs to 15 residues. Germline V gene data show CDR1 as MGHRA and CDR2 as YSYEKL.

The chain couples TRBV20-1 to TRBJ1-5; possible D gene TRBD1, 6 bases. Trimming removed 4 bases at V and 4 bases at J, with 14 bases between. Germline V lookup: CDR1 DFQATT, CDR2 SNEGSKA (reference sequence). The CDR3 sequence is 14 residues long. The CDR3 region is CSATRGYRNQPQHF. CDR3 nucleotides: TGCAGTGCTACCAGGGGATATCGTAATCAGCCCCAGCATTTT.

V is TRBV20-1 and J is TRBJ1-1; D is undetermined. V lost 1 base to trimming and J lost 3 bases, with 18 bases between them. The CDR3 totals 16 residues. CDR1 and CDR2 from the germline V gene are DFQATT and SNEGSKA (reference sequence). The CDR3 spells CSARVPWGSVDTEAFF. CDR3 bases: TGCAGTGCTAGAGTTCCTTGGGGAAGCGTCGACACTGAAGCTTTCTTT.

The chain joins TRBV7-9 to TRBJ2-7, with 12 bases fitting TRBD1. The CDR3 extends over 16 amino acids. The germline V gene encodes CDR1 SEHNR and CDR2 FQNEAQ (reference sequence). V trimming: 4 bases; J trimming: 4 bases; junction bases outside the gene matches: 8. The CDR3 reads CASSYIGTGGRYEQYF. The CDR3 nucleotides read TGTGCCAGCAGCTACATCGGGACAGGGGGCAGGTACGAGCAGTACTTC.

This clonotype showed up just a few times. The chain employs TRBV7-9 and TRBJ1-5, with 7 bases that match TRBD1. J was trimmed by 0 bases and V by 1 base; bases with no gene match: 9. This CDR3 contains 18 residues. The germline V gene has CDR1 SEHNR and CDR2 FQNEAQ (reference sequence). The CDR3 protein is CASSLGVSTGYSNQPQHF. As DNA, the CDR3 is TGTGCCAGCAGCTTAGGGGTATCGACAGGGTATAGCAATCAGCCCCAGCATTTT. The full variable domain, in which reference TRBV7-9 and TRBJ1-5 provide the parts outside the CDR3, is DTGVSQNPRHKITKRGQNVTFRCDPISEHNRLYWYRQTLGQGPEFLTYFQNEAQLEKSRLLSDRFSAERPKGSFSTLEIQRTEQGDSAMYLCASSLGVSTGYSNQPQHFGDGTRLSIL.

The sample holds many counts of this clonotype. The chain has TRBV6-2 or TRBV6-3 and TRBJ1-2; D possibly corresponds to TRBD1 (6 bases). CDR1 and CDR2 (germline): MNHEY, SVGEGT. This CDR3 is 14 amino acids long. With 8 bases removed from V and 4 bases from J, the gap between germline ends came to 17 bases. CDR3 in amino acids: CASRTGQSSYGYTF. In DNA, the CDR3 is TGTGCCAGCCGGACCGGACAGTCAAGCTATGGCTACACCTTC.

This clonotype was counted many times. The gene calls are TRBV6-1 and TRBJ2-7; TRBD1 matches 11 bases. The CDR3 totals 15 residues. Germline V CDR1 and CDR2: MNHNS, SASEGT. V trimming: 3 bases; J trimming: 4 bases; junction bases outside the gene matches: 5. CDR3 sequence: CASSDRTGGRYEQYF. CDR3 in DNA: TGTGCCAGCAGTGATCGGACAGGGGGCCGGTACGAGCAGTACTTC.

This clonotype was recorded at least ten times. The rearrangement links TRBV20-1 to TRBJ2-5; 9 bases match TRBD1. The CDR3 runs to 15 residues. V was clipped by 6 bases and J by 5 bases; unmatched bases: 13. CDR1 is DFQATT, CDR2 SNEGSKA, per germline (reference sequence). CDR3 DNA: TGCAGTGCCGGCCCGACAGGGGGGTTTAGGGAGACCCAGTACTTC. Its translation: CSAGPTGGFRETQYF.

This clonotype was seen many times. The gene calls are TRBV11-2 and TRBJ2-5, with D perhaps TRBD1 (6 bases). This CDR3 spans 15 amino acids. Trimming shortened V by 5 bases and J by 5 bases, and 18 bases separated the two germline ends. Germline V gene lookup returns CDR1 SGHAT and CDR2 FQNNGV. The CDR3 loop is CASSPSTGWMETQYF. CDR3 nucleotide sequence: TGTGCCAGCAGCCCCTCAACAGGGTGGATGGAGACCCAGTACTTC.

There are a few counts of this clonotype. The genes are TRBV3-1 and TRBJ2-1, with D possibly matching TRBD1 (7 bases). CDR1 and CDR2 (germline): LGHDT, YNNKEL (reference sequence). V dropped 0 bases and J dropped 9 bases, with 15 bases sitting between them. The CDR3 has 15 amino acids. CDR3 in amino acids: CASSQDRHRGGEQFF. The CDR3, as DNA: TGTGCCAGCAGCCAAGACCGGCACAGGGGAGGTGAGCAGTTCTTC.

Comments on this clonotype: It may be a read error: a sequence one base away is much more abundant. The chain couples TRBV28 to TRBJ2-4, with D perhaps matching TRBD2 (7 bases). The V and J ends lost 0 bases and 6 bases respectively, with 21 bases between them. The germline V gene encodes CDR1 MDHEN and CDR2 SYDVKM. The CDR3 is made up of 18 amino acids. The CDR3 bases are TGTGCCAGCAGTTTATGGAAGGGCGGGGGCTTCGGAGGAAACATTCAGTACTTC. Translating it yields CASSLWKGGGFGGNIQYF.

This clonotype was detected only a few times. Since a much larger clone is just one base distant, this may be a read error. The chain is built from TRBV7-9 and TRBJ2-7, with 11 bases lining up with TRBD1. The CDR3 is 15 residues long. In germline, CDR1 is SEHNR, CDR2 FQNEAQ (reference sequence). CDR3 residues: CVSRTTGTGGYEQYF. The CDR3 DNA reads TGTGTCAGCAGGACTACCGGGACAGGGGGCTACGAGCAGTACTTC.

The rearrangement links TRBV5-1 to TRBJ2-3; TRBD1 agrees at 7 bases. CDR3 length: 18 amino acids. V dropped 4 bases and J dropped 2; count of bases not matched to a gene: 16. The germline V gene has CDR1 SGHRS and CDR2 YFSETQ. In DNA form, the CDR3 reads TGCGCCAGCAGCCTCGGGACAGTGTGGCCGCAGTTCACAGATACGCAGTATTTT. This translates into CASSLGTVWPQFTDTQYF. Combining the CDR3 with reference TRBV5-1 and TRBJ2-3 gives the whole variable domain KAGVTQTPRYLIKTRGQQVTLSCSPISGHRSVSWYQQTPGQGLQFLFEYFSETQRNKGNFPGRFSGRQFSNSRSEMNVSTLELGDSALYLCASSLGTVWPQFTDTQYFGPGTRLTVL.

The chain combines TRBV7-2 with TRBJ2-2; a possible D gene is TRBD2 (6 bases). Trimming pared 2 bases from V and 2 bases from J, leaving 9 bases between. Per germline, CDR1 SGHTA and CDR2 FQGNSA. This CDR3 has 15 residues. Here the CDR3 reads CASSLRGSNTGELFF. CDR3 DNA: TGTGCCAGCAGCTTACGGGGGAGTAACACCGGGGAGCTGTTTTTT.